This is a list of T cell receptor beta chains from one sample in a study of control samples from healthy donors and cancer patients. Repertoires were generated with immunoSEQ multiplex PCR, while TCRdb's copy carries only in-frame clones and drops some. Of about 150,000 clones in the sample, 90% to 95% were seen once. Sequencing was performed on blood. The origin of the receptors is a man aged 40-49 years in good health. The CDR3 runs from the conserved cysteine through the conserved F or W. Fields, in order: D gene, V gene, clone size, J gene, CDR3 DNA, CDR3 protein. The D gene is left open where the match is weak. Only some rows state a clone size, as once, few, many or a class for expanded clones.

TRBD1	TRBV29-1	NA	TRBJ1-1	TGCTCCACCTCGACAGGGTCGAACACTGAAGCTTTCTTT	CSTSTGSNTEAFF
TRBD1	TRBV3-1/TRBV3-2	NA	TRBJ1-1	TGTGCCAGCAGCCCCGGACAGGACTACACTGAAGCTTTCTTT	CASSPGQDYTEAFF
TRBD1	TRBV5-8	NA	TRBJ1-4	TGTGCCAGCAGCTGGACAGGGGTTCGGAATGAAAAACTGTTTTTT	CASSWTGVRNEKLFF
NA	TRBV14	NA	TRBJ2-2	TGTGCCAGCAGCCCCCATAACACCGGGGAGCTGTTTTTT	CASSPHNTGELFF
TRBD2	TRBV24-1	NA	TRBJ2-1	TGTGCCACAGCGGGGAGCTCCTACAATGAGCAGTTCTTC	CATAGSSYNEQFF
NA	TRBV5-4	NA	TRBJ2-7	TGTGCCAGCAGCCCCACTTTTGGAACCTACGAGCAGTACTTC	CASSPTFGTYEQYF
NA	TRBV11-2	NA	TRBJ1-4	TGTGCCAGCAGCCCCCAACCGGGACAACGGAATGAAAAACTGTTTTTT	CASSPQPGQRNEKLFF
NA	TRBV28	NA	TRBJ2-3	TGTGCCAGCAGTAGCCTCACAGATACGCAGTATTTT	CASSSLTDTQYF
NA	TRBV5-1	NA	TRBJ1-4	TGCGCCAGCAGCTTACACGGACCAGATGAAAAACTGTTTTTT	CASSLHGPDEKLFF
NA	TRBV2	NA	TRBJ1-2	TGTGCCAGCAGTAACAGACTTAACTATGGCTACACCTTC	CASSNRLNYGYTF
NA	TRBV7-9	NA	TRBJ1-1	TGTGCCAGCAGCCGAGAGGGGGGTTTAGGGAACACTGAAGCTTTCTTT	CASSREGGLGNTEAFF
NA	TRBV5-4	NA	TRBJ2-7	TGTGCCAGCAGCGGTTACCCTCCCTTCTCCTACGAGCAGTACTTC	CASSGYPPFSYEQYF
TRBD1	TRBV4-1	NA	TRBJ2-7	TGCGCCAGCAGCCAAGGAACAGGGGAAGTCTACGAGCAGTACTTC	CASSQGTGEVYEQYF
NA	TRBV25-1	NA	TRBJ2-7	TGTGCCAGCAGTGGGTCCTACGAGCAGTACTTC	CASSGSYEQYF
NA	TRBV19	NA	TRBJ1-2	TGTGCCAGTAGTCCCACGGGGACGGGCTATGGCTACACCTTC	CASSPTGTGYGYTF
TRBD1	TRBV2	NA	TRBJ2-3	TGTGCCAACTACAGGGGGCAAGGGAGCACAGATACGCAGTATTTT	CANYRGQGSTDTQYF
NA	TRBV12-3/TRBV12-4	NA	TRBJ1-1	TGTGCCAGCCTGGTTGGGTCGGGGGCTCGAGCTTTCTTT	CASLVGSGARAFF
NA	TRBV11-2	NA	TRBJ2-1	TGTGCCAGCAGAAGCCCGGGCAGGCCGGCAGAGCAGTTCTTC	CASRSPGRPAEQFF
NA	TRBV9	NA	TRBJ1-5	TGTGCCAGCAGCGCGTGGGGGGGCGGCGGGCCCCAGCATTTT	CASSAWGGGGPQHF
TRBD1	TRBV7-2	NA	TRBJ1-6	TGTGCCAGCAGCTTATATGGGACAGGGGCTAATTCACCCCTCCACTTT	CASSLYGTGANSPLHF
NA	TRBV5-4	NA	TRBJ1-2	TGTGCCAGCAGCTTGTGGCAGCTTAACTATGGCTACACCTTC	CASSLWQLNYGYTF
NA	TRBV19	NA	TRBJ1-5	TGTGCCAGTAGTATTTGGGGACGCAATCAGCCCCAGCATTTT	CASSIWGRNQPQHF
NA	TRBV30	NA	TRBJ1-1	TGTGCCTGGATTTCCTTGACGGGACAGAACACTGAAGCTTTCTTT	CAWISLTGQNTEAFF
NA	TRBV5-4	NA	TRBJ1-5	TGTGCCAGCAGCTTTGGAGGGGGGGATCAGCCCCAGCATTTT	CASSFGGGDQPQHF
TRBD1	TRBV24-1	NA	TRBJ2-2	TGTGCCACCAGCCCCCGGGGACAGGGAACCGGGGAGCTGTTTTTT	CATSPRGQGTGELFF
NA	TRBV19	few	TRBJ2-1	TGTGCCAGTAGTATTCAAGGGAATGAGCAGTTCTTC	CASSIQGNEQFF
TRBD1	TRBV6-1	once	TRBJ2-6	TGTGCCAGCAGTGCCAGGGACAGGGTGGTTTTGGCATCTGGGGCCAACGTCCTGACTTTC	CASSARDRVVLASGANVLTF
TRBD2	TRBV9	NA	TRBJ2-5	TGTGCCAGCAGCCCGACGGGACTAGCGGGAGAGACCCAGTACTTC	CASSPTGLAGETQYF